One and the same sample provided the 31 T cell receptor beta chains below, sequenced in a study of beta chain features in type 1 diabetes. Study conclusions and caveats: Patients with Type 1 diabetes showed moderately but significantly shorter TCRB CDR3s in all four CD4+ subsets.

Expressed TCRB transcripts got sequenced, as all isolated RNA was reverse transcribed. TCRdb's table, derived via immunoSEQ multiplex PCR, lists solely in-frame clones and lacks some. The sample lists 200,000 to 250,000 clones; roughly 17% were seen once. The antigens for these receptors are not known. Sequenced: naive CD4+ T cells from blood. All receptors derive from a man in his thirties or forties with type 1 diabetes.

This chain links TRBV2 with TRBJ1-2; 8 nucleotides match TRBD1. Germline V gives CDR1 SNHLY, CDR2 FYNNEI. V gave up 7 bases and J gave up 4 bases; unmatched junction bases: 5. The CDR3 has 13 amino acids. The CDR3 region is CASIDTGGYGYTF. The DNA for the CDR3 is TGTGCCAGCATTGACACAGGGGGCTATGGCTACACCTTC.

The chain combines TRBV7-2 with TRBJ1-2, with 10 nucleotides matching TRBD1. This CDR3 is 14 amino acids long. Trimming at V came to 5 bases and at J to 7 bases, leaving 7 bases not matched to a gene. The germline gives CDR1 SGHTA, CDR2 FQGNSA. In DNA, the CDR3 is TGTGCCAGCAGCCCCGGACAGGGGGTGGGTGGCTACACCTTC. It encodes CASSPGQGVGGYTF.

V gene TRBV5-1 combines with J gene TRBJ2-2; D may be TRBD1 (6 bases). The CDR3 has 15 amino acids. Germline CDR1 and CDR2: SGHRS and YFSETQ. The ends were cut back, 4 bases at V and 1 base at J, with 11 bases in the middle. CDR3 DNA: TGCGCCAGCAGCCCCAGGACAGAGAACACCGGGGAGCTGTTTTTT. Its translation: CASSPRTENTGELFF.

This chain links TRBV15 with TRBJ1-5, with 8 bases fitting TRBD1. Germline V CDR1 and CDR2: LNHNV, YYDKDF (reference sequence). J gave up 7 bases and V 0 bases, and 5 bases lay outside the gene matches. The CDR3 is 15 amino acids. Here the CDR3 DNA reads TGTGCCACCAGCAGAGATCAGGCAGGGGGCCAGCCCCAGCATTTT. As protein: CATSRDQAGGQPQHF.

The chain combines TRBV10-3 with TRBJ2-5, with D possibly called TRBD1 or TRBD2 (5 bases each). CDR1 is ENHRY and CDR2 is SYGVKD in the germline V gene. Trimming shortened V by 7 bases and J by 2 bases, and 11 bases separated the two germline ends. This CDR3 is 13 amino acids long. The DNA of the CDR3 is TGTGCCATCAAAGGGACGGTACAAGAGACCCAGTACTTC. Protein: CAIKGTVQETQYF.

The chain has TRBV29-1 and TRBJ2-7; 10 nucleotides align to TRBD1. V was clipped by 3 bases and J by 2 bases; unmatched bases: 1. The germline CDR1 and CDR2 sequences are SQVTM and ANQGSEA. The CDR3 contains 13 residues. In DNA form, the CDR3 reads TGCAGCGTTGAGGGACAGGGGACCTACGAGCAGTACTTC. Its protein product is CSVEGQGTYEQYF.

This chain links TRBV30 with TRBJ2-7, with a possible D match to TRBD2 (6 bases). The germline V gene encodes CDR1 GTSNPN and CDR2 SVGIG (reference sequence). This CDR3 has 14 amino acids. V shed 2 bases and J shed 2 bases, with 13 bases lying between them. The CDR3 DNA reads as TGTGCCTGGAGTTGGATGGGCGGGACCTACGAGCAGTACTTC. This translates into CAWSWMGGTYEQYF.

This clone turned up a few times. This chain links TRBV7-2 with TRBJ1-4, with D unclear. CDR1 and CDR2 (germline): SGHTA, FQGNSA. Trimming stripped 5 bases from V and 8 bases from J, with 21 bases between. CDR3 length equals 16 residues. DNA of the CDR3: TGTGCCAGCAGCCGAAGTGGCGCGGGGTTGGGGGAAAAACTGTTTTTT. The encoded protein is CASSRSGAGLGEKLFF.

This clone came up a few times. The rearrangement uses TRBV29-1 and TRBJ1-1; D is ambiguous. The CDR3 sequence is 13 residues long. Germline loops: CDR1 SQVTM, CDR2 ANQGSEA. Trimming took off 3 bases at V and 0 bases at J, with 8 bases between the two ends. CDR3 in DNA: TGCAGCGTTGAGTGGGCTTTGAACACTGAAGCTTTCTTT. This translates into CSVEWALNTEAFF.

This clone turned up a few times. V is TRBV7-2 and J is TRBJ1-4; tentative D call: TRBD1 (5 bases). CDR1 is SGHTA and CDR2 is FQGNSA in the germline V gene. V shed 3 bases and J shed 8 bases, with 10 bases lying between them. This CDR3 spans 13 amino acids. The CDR3 DNA reads as TGTGCCAGCAGCTTCGCTGGGGGGGAAAAACTGTTTTTT. Residues: CASSFAGGEKLFF. The variable domain in full, completed from reference TRBV7-2 and TRBJ1-4, reads GAGVSQSPSNKVTEKGKDVELRCDPISGHTALYWYRQSLGQGLEFLIYFQGNSAPDKSGLPSDRFSAERTGGSVSTLTIQRTQQEDSAVYLCASSFAGGEKLFFGSGTQLSVL.

The chain couples TRBV7-9 to TRBJ2-3; unclear D gene. This CDR3 region has 13 residues. V was trimmed by 1 base and J by 0 bases, leaving 2 bases between them. Germline V gives CDR1 SEHNR, CDR2 FQNEAQ (reference sequence). The CDR3 loop is CASSLDSTDTQYF. CDR3 coding DNA: TGTGCCAGCAGCTTAGATAGCACAGATACGCAGTATTTT.

This clone has only a few counts. The chain has TRBV7-2 and TRBJ1-2; no firm D call. Germline lookup yields CDR1 SGHTA and CDR2 FQGNSA. The V end lost 1 base, the J end lost 0 bases, and 3 bases lay between the germline ends. This CDR3 contains 13 residues. The chain's CDR3 is CASSLDANYGYTF. CDR3 nucleotides: TGTGCCAGCAGCTTAGACGCTAACTATGGCTACACCTTC.

The rearrangement uses TRBV30 and TRBJ1-3, with D unclear. Germline CDR1 reads GTSNPN; CDR2 reads SVGIG (reference sequence). The CDR3 covers 12 residues. V lost 6 bases to trimming and J lost 0 bases, with 6 bases between them. The CDR3 bases are TGTGCCTGCGGACTCTCTGGAAACACCATATATTTT. Its protein product is CACGLSGNTIYF.

A few counts support this clone. This chain links TRBV30 with TRBJ1-3; tentative D call: TRBD1 (5 bases). V lost 2 bases and J lost 4, with 12 bases in between. Germline V lookup: CDR1 GTSNPN, CDR2 SVGIG (reference sequence). The CDR3 sequence is 14 residues long. Here the CDR3 reads CAWSSGTKGNTIYF. DNA for the CDR3: TGTGCCTGGAGTTCGGGGACTAAAGGAAACACCATATATTTT. The whole variable domain, filled in from reference TRBV30 and TRBJ1-3, reads SQTIHQWPATLVQPVGSPLSLECTVEGTSNPNLYWYRQAAGRGLQLLFYSVGIGQISSEVPQNLSASRPQDRQFILSSKKLLLSDSGFYLCAWSSGTKGNTIYFGEGSWLTVV.

This chain joins TRBV7-9 and TRBJ2-4; D is perhaps TRBD1 (6 bases). This CDR3 region has 14 residues. V gave up 1 base and J gave up 6 bases, with 10 bases separating them. Germline V gene lookup returns CDR1 SEHNR and CDR2 FQNEAQ (reference sequence). The CDR3: CASSLETGLNIQYF. Here the CDR3 DNA reads TGTGCCAGCAGCTTAGAGACAGGACTAAACATTCAGTACTTC.

This clone has just a few counts. The chain employs TRBV14 and TRBJ2-2; D unresolved. Trimming took off 4 bases at V and 5 bases at J, with 8 bases between the two ends. Germline V lookup: CDR1 SGHDN, CDR2 FVKESK. This CDR3 is built from 13 residues. This chain's CDR3 is CASSLLATGELFF. CDR3 in DNA: TGTGCCAGCAGCCTCCTGGCGACCGGGGAGCTGTTTTTT.

This clone was picked up a small number of times. The chain links TRBV9 to TRBJ2-7; D is perhaps TRBD2 (6 bases). Germline-derived CDR1 and CDR2 are SGDLS and YYNGEE. The CDR3 consists of 14 residues. Trimming shortened V by 1 base and J by 6 bases, and 14 bases separated the two germline ends. The CDR3: CASSVRAGPGEQYF. As DNA, the CDR3 is TGTGCCAGCAGCGTAAGAGCGGGCCCCGGCGAGCAGTACTTC.

The rearrangement links TRBV7-2 to TRBJ2-5; the D is unclear. The CDR3 length is 14 residues. V was pared by 5 bases and J by 4 bases, with 14 bases between. Per germline, CDR1 SGHTA and CDR2 FQGNSA. The CDR3 DNA follows: TGTGCCAGCAGCATAGACAAGGCTGCAGAGACCCAGTACTTC. It is translated as CASSIDKAAETQYF.

The gene calls are TRBV27 and TRBJ2-7; 7 bases line up with TRBD2. From germline, CDR1 is MNHEY and CDR2 SMNVEV (reference sequence). The junction had 6 bases not matched to a gene; V was cut back by 7 bases and J by 3 bases. The CDR3 sequence is 13 residues long. The DNA for the CDR3 is TGTGCCAGCAAGAGGCAGCGGGACTACGAGCAGTACTTC. The encoded protein is CASKRQRDYEQYF.

This clone has only a few counts. The genes are TRBV4-2 and TRBJ2-1, with a possible D match to TRBD2 (5 bases). Looked up from germline, CDR1 is LGHNA and CDR2 is YNFKEQ. Trimming took off 4 bases at V and 10 bases at J, with 20 bases between the two ends. The CDR3 has 15 amino acids. CDR3 protein: CASSPQLDGYREQFF. The DNA for the CDR3 is TGTGCCAGCAGCCCCCAACTAGACGGTTACCGCGAGCAGTTCTTC.

This rearrangement joins TRBV9 to TRBJ2-4, with a possible D match to TRBD1 (6 bases). CDR1 and CDR2 from the germline V gene are SGDLS and YYNGEE. The CDR3 loop spans 14 amino acids. V shed 1 base and J shed 5 bases, with 10 bases lying between them. The CDR3 reads CASSVTGHQNIQYF. CDR3 coding DNA: TGTGCCAGCAGCGTAACGGGACACCAAAACATTCAGTACTTC.

The rearrangement links TRBV29-1 to TRBJ2-1; 7 nucleotides agree with TRBD2. The germline V gene has CDR1 SQVTM and CDR2 ANQGSEA. V trimming: 4 bases; J trimming: 10 bases; junction bases outside the gene matches: 7. This CDR3 comprises 12 residues. In DNA form, the CDR3 reads TGCAGCGTTGGTCACTGGCGGGGGGAGCAGTTCTTC. Translation: CSVGHWRGEQFF.

This clone was seen more than once but under ten times. The rearrangement uses TRBV30 and TRBJ2-3; D is unclear. The CDR3 runs to 13 residues. Trimming cost V 5 bases and J 4 bases, with 13 bases left between them. Per germline, CDR1 GTSNPN and CDR2 SVGIG (reference sequence). CDR3 sequence (DNA): TGTGCCTGGGAGATCTCAACGGCAGATACGCAGTATTTT. This sequence encodes CAWEISTADTQYF.

This clone occurred a few times. One end of the junction is discordant with germline, which a read error may explain. The rearrangement joins TRBV14 to TRBJ2-4; possibly TRBD2 for D (6 bases). CDR1 is SGHDN and CDR2 is FVKESK in the germline V gene. CDR3 length: 15 amino acids. CDR3 DNA: TGTGCCCGCAGCCAAGGAGGGCTAGCCAAAAACATTCAGTACTTC. Its translation is CARSQGGLAKNIQYF. The full variable domain, rest sourced from reference TRBV14 and TRBJ2-4, is EAGVTQFPSHSVIEKGQTVTLRCDPISGHDNLYWYRRVMGKEIKFLLHFVKESKQDESGMPNNRFLAERTGGTYSTLKVQPAELEDSGVYFCARSQGGLAKNIQYFGAGTRLSVL.

This clone was found a few times. The V and J genes are TRBV7-9 and TRBJ2-7, with no clear D. Trimming pared 3 bases from V and 3 bases from J, leaving 9 bases between. The CDR3 extends over 13 amino acids. Germline V CDR1 and CDR2: SEHNR, FQNEAQ (reference sequence). The CDR3 is CASSFASSYEQYF. The CDR3 DNA reads TGTGCCAGCAGCTTCGCTAGTAGCTACGAGCAGTACTTC.

This clone was counted a few times. The V gene is TRBV7-8, the J gene TRBJ2-6, with 8 nucleotides matching TRBD1. Looked up from germline, CDR1 is SGHVS and CDR2 is FQNEAQ. The CDR3 totals 18 residues. With 5 bases clipped from V and 2 bases from J, the junction kept 11 bases outside the gene matches. The CDR3 loop reads CASSQTWTGQAGANVLTF. For the CDR3, the DNA is TGTGCCAGCAGCCAGACTTGGACAGGGCAGGCTGGGGCCAACGTCCTGACTTTC.

This clone has more than one count but fewer than ten. The V call is TRBV7-9, the J call TRBJ2-2; weak D call: TRBD2 (5 bases). This CDR3 region has 14 residues. Trimming stripped 3 bases from V and 7 bases from J, with 12 bases between. Per germline, CDR1 SEHNR and CDR2 FQNEAQ (reference sequence). CDR3 nucleotide sequence: TGTGCCAGCAGCTTGGAGGAATGGAGCGGGGAGCTGTTTTTT. It yields the protein CASSLEEWSGELFF.

This clone was recorded a few times. Other DNA sequences in this specimen translate into the identical CDR3. The chain carries TRBV9 and TRBJ2-3; D ambiguous. Looked up from germline, CDR1 is SGDLS and CDR2 is YYNGEE. This CDR3 has 12 amino acids. Trimming shortened V by 0 bases and J by 6 bases, and 5 bases separated the two germline ends. The CDR3 sequence is CASSVEKDTQYF. CDR3 in DNA: TGTGCCAGCAGCGTAGAAAAGGATACGCAGTATTTT.

In nucleotides, the CDR3 is TGCAGCGCCCGCGGGACAGAGACCTACGAGCAGTACTTC. This sequence encodes CSARGTETYEQYF. The genes are TRBV29-1 and TRBJ2-7, with D possibly being TRBD1 (7 bases). The V end was cut by 7 bases, the J end by 2 bases, with 15 bases between. The CDR3 totals 13 residues. Germline loops: CDR1 SQVTM, CDR2 ANQGSEA.

The J gene is TRBJ2-3, the V gene TRBV7-2; 9 bases line up with TRBD1. Germline V gene lookup returns CDR1 SGHTA and CDR2 FQGNSA. The ends lost 4 bases at V and 7 bases at J; junction bases unmatched: 6. CDR3 length: 14 residues. The CDR3 spells CASSSDRGWHTQYF. The CDR3 nucleotides are TGTGCCAGCAGCTCGGACAGGGGTTGGCATACGCAGTATTTT.

In this sample, this clone turned up a few times. The chain couples TRBV29-1 to TRBJ2-1; no firm D call. Trimming removed 7 bases at V and 10 bases at J, with 23 bases between. This CDR3 is 14 amino acids long. CDR1 is SQVTM, CDR2 ANQGSEA, per germline. CDR3 protein: CSASPLFSRREQFF. CDR3 sequence (DNA): TGCAGCGCCTCGCCCCTCTTCTCTCGTCGGGAGCAGTTCTTC.